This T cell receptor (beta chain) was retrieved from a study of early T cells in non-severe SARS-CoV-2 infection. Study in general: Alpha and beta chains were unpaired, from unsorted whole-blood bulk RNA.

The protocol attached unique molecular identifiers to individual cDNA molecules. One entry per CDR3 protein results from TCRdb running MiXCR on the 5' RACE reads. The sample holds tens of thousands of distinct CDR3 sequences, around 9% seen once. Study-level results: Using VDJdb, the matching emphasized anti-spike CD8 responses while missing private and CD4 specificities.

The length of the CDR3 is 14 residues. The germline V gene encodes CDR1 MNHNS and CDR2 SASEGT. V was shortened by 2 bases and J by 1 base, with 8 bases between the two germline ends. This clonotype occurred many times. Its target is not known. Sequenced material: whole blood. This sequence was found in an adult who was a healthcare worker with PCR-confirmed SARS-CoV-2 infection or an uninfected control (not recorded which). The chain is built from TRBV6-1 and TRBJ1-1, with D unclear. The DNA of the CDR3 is TGTGCCAGCAGTGAACGGATTTGGAACACTGAAGCTTTCTTT. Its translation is CASSERIWNTEAFF.